This T cell receptor (beta chain) derives from a study of blood T cell repertoires in COVID-19. Those enrolled, adults aged about 18 to 89 years, came from some 23 US areas. V was trimmed by 3 bases and J by 6 bases, leaving 9 bases between them. Per the germline V gene, CDR1 is SQVTM and CDR2 is ANQGSEA. CDR3 size: 12 residues. Data came from immunoSEQ multiplex PCR; TCRdb stores just in-frame clones and leaves some out. Here the sample spans 250,000 to 300,000 clones, roughly 88% being singletons. V usage is TRBV29-1 and J usage is TRBJ1-5, with D perhaps matching TRBD1 (6 bases). Sequencing used PBMCs or T cells enriched from blood (not recorded which). The clonotype comes from a woman aged 50 to 60 who had recovered from COVID-19. The CDR3 DNA follows: TGCAGCGTTGAGGAACAGGGTCAGCCCCAGCATTTT. It translates to CSVEEQGQPQHF.